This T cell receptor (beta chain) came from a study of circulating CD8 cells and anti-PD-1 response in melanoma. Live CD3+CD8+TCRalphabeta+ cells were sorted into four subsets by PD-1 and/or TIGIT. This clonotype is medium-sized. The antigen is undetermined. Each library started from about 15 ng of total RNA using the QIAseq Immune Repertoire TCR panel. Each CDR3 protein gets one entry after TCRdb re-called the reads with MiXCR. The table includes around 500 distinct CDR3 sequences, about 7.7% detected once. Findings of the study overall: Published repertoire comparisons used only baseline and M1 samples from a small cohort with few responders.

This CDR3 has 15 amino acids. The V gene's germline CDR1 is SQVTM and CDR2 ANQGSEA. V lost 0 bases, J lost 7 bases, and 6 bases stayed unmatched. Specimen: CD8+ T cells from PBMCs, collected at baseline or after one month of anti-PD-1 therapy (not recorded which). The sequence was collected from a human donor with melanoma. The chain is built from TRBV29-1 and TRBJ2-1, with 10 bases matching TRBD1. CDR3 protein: CSVEDLVGQGNEQFF. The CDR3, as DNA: TGCAGCGTTGAAGATCTTGTGGGACAGGGGAATGAGCAGTTCTTC.